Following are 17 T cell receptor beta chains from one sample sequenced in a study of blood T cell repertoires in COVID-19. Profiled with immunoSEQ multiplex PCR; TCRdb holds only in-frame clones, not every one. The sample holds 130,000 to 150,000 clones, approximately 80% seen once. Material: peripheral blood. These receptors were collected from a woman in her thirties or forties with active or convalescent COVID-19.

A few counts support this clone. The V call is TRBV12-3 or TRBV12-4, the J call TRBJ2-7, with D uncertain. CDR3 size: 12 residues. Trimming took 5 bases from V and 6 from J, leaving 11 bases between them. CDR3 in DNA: TGTGCCAGCAGTCCCCCCGGCGGCGAGCAGTACTTC. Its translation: CASSPPGGEQYF.

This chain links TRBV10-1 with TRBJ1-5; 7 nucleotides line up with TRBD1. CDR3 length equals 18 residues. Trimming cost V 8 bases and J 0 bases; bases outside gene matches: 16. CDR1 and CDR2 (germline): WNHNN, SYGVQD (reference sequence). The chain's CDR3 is CASPTPRDSHYSNQPQHF. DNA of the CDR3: TGCGCCAGCCCTACTCCCCGGGACAGCCACTATAGCAATCAGCCCCAGCATTTT.

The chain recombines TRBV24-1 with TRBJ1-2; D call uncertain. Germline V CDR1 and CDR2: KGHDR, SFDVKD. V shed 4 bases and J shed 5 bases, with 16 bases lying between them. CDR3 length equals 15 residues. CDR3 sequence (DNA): TGTGCCACCAGTGACTCCGGACTGGAATGGTATGGCTACACCTTC. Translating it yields CATSDSGLEWYGYTF.

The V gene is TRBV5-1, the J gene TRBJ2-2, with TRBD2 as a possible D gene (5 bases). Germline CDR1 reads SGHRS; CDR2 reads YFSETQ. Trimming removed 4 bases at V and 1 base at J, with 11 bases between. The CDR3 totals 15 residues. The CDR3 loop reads CASSQDAGNTGELFF. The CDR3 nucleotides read TGCGCCAGCAGCCAGGACGCGGGGAACACCGGGGAGCTGTTTTTT.

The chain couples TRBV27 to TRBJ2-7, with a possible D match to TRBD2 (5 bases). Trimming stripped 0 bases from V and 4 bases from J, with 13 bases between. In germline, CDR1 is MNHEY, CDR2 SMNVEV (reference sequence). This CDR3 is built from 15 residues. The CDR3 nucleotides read TGTGCCAGCAGTTTATCCGAGGGCGGACCTTACGAGCAGTACTTC. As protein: CASSLSEGGPYEQYF.

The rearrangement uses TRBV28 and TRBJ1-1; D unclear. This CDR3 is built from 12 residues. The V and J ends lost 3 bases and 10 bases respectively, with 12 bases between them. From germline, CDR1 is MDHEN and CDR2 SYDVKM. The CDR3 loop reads CASSFSARGAFF. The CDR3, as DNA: TGTGCCAGCAGTTTCTCCGCCCGAGGAGCTTTCTTT.

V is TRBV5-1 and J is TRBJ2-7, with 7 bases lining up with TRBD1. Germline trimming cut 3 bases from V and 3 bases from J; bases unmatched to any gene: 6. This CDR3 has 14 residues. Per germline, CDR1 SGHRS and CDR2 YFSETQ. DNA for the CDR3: TGCGCCAGCAGCTGGAGACAGGGTGTCTACGAGCAGTACTTC. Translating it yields CASSWRQGVYEQYF.

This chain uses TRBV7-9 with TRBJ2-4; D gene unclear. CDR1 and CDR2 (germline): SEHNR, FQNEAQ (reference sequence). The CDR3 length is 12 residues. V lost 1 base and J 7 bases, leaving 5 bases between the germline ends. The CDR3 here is CASSLVENIQYF. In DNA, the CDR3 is TGTGCCAGCAGCTTAGTGGAGAACATTCAGTACTTC.

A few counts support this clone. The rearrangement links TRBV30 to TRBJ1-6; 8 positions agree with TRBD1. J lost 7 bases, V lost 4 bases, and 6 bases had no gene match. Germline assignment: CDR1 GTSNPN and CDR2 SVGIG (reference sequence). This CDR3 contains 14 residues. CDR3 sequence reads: CAWTTGTGNSPLHF. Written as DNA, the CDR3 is TGTGCCTGGACCACCGGGACAGGCAATTCACCCCTCCACTTT.

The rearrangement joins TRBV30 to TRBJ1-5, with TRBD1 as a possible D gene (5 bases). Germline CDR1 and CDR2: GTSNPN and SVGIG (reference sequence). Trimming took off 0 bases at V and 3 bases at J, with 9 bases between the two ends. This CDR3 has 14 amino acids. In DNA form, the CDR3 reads TGTGCCTGGAGTGTAGACAGCATCAATCAGCCCCAGCATTTT. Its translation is CAWSVDSINQPQHF.

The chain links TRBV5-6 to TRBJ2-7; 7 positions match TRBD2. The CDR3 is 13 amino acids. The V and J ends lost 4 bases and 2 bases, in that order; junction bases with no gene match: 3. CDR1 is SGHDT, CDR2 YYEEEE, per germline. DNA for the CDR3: TGTGCCAGCAGCACCAGCGGGGCCTACGAGCAGTACTTC. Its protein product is CASSTSGAYEQYF. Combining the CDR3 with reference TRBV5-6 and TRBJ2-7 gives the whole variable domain DAGVTQSPTHLIKTRGQQVTLRCSPKSGHDTVSWYQQALGQGPQFIFQYYEEEERQRGNFPDRFSGHQFPNYSSELNVNALLLGDSALYLCASSTSGAYEQYFGPGTRLTVT.

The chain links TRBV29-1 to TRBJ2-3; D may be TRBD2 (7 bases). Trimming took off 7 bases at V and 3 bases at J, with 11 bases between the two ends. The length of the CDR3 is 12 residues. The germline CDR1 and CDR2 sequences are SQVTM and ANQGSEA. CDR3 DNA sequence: TGCAGCGGCAGGGGAGGGACAGATACGCAGTATTTT. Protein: CSGRGGTDTQYF.

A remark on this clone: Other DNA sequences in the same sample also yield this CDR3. The CDR3 sequence: CASSSQGGTEAFF. CDR3 DNA: TGTGCCAGCAGCTCGCAGGGGGGCACTGAAGCTTTCTTT. V and J are TRBV11-2 and TRBJ1-1; 7 bases are a match to TRBD1. With V trimmed by 4 bases and J by 4 bases, 3 bases remained unmatched. The V gene's germline CDR1 is SGHAT and CDR2 FQNNGV. This CDR3 contains 13 residues.

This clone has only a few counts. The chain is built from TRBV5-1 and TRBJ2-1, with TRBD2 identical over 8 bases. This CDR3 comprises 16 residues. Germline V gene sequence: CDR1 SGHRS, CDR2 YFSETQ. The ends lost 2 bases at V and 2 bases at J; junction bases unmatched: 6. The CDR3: CASSFPTGGPYNEQFF. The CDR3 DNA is TGCGCCAGCAGCTTCCCGACGGGGGGGCCCTACAATGAGCAGTTCTTC.

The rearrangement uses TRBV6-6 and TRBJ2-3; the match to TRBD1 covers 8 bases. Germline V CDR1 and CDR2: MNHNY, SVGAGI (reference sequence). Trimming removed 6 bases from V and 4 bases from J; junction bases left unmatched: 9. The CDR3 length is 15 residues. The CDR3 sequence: CASSRGQGGPDTQYF. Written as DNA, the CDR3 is TGTGCCAGCAGCCGCGGACAGGGTGGCCCAGATACGCAGTATTTT.

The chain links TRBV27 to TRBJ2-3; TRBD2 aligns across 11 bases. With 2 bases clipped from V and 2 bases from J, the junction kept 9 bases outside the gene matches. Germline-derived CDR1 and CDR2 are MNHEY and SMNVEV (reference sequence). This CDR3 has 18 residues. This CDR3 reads CASSLPSGGPLSTDTQYF. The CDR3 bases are TGTGCCAGCAGTTTACCTAGCGGGGGGCCCCTTTCCACAGATACGCAGTATTTT.

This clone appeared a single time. The CDR3 sequence is CASSADTISGANVLTF. In DNA form, the CDR3 reads TGTGCCAGCAGCGCGGACACCATCTCTGGGGCCAACGTCCTGACTTTC. V usage is TRBV7-2 and J usage is TRBJ2-6; D perhaps matches TRBD1 (5 bases). The CDR3 covers 16 residues. CDR1 SGHTA and CDR2 FQGNSA come from the germline V gene. V lost 5 bases, J lost 0 bases, and 11 bases lay in between. Complete variable domain (other parts from reference TRBV7-2 and TRBJ2-6): GAGVSQSPSNKVTEKGKDVELRCDPISGHTALYWYRQSLGQGLEFLIYFQGNSAPDKSGLPSDRFSAERTGGSVSTLTIQRTQQEDSAVYLCASSADTISGANVLTFGAGSRLTVL.